The entry below describes one T cell receptor beta chain. The V and J ends lost 6 bases and 0 bases, in that order; junction bases with no gene match: 7. The germline CDR1 and CDR2 sequences are SQVTM and ANQGSEA. The CDR3 consists of 15 residues. Using immunoSEQ multiplex PCR, the repertoire was profiled, and TCRdb retains in-frame clones only, with some absent. The profile covers 85,000 to 120,000 clones, with more than 90% appearing a single time and roughly 3.1% taken by the ten largest. No neoadjuvant therapy was given to the selected pancreatic ductal adenocarcinoma patients before their surgery. The data belong to a study of T cells in pancreatic ductal adenocarcinoma.

This chain uses TRBV29-1 with TRBJ1-5, with 8 bases fitting TRBD1. The clonotype comes from a human donor with pancreatic ductal adenocarcinoma. Sequencing was done on a sample of PBMCs. The CDR3 coding sequence is TGCAGCGTCGGTGGGGACAGGAATAGCAATCAGCCCCAGCATTTT. As protein: CSVGGDRNSNQPQHF.